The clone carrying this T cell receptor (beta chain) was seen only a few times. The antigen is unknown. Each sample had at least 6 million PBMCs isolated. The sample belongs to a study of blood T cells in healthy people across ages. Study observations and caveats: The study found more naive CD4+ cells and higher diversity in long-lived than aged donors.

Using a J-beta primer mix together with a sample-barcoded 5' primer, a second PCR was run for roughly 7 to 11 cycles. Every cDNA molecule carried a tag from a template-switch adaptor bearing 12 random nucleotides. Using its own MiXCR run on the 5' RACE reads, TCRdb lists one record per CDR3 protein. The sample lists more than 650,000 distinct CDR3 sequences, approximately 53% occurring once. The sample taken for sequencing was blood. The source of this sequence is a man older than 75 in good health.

In DNA, the CDR3 is TGCAGCGTTAGTTGGAGAGGGGACTATGGCTACACCTTC. It yields the protein CSVSWRGDYGYTF. The chain couples TRBV29-1 to TRBJ1-2, with D possibly matching TRBD1 (5 bases). CDR3 length: 13 residues. Trimming pared 5 bases from V and 3 bases from J, leaving 13 bases between. From germline, CDR1 is SQVTM and CDR2 ANQGSEA.